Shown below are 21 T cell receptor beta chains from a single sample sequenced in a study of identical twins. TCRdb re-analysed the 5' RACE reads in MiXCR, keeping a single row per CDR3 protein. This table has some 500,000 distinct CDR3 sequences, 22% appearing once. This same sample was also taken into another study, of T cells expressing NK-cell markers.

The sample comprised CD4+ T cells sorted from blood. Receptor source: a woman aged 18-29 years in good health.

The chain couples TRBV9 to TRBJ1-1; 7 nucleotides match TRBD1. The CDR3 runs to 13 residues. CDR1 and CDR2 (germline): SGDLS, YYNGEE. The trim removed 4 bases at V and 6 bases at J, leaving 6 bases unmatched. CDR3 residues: CASSLTGRAEAFF. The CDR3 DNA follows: TGTGCCAGCAGCTTGACAGGGCGGGCTGAAGCTTTCTTT. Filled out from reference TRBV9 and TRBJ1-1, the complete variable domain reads DSGVTQTPKHLITATGQRVTLRCSPRSGDLSVYWYQQSLDQGLQFLIQYYNGEERAKGNILERFSAQQFPDLHSELNLSSLELGDSALYFCASSLTGRAEAFFGQGTRLTVV.

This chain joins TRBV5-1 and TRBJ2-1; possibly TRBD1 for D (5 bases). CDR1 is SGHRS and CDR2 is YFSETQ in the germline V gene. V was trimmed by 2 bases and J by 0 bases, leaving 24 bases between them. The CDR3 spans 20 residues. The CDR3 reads CASSFPGLTATTGSYNEQFF. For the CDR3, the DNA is TGCGCCAGCAGCTTCCCTGGGCTGACGGCCACAACAGGCTCCTACAATGAGCAGTTCTTC.

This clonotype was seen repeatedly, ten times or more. CDR3 sequence (DNA): TGTGCCAGCAGTTGGGGGACAGCGAACACCGGGGAGCTGTTTTTT. It is translated as CASSWGTANTGELFF. This rearrangement joins TRBV6-5 to TRBJ2-2, with TRBD1 matching 7 bases. CDR3 length: 15 residues. Germline CDR1 and CDR2: MNHEY and SVGAGI. Trimming cost V 4 bases and J 0 bases; bases outside gene matches: 2.

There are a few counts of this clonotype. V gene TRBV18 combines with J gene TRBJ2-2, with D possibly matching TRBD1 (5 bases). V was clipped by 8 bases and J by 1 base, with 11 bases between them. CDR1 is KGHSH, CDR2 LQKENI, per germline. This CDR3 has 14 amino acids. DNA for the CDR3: TGTGCCAGCAGCCCCGGACAGAACACCGGGGAGCTGTTTTTT. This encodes CASSPGQNTGELFF.

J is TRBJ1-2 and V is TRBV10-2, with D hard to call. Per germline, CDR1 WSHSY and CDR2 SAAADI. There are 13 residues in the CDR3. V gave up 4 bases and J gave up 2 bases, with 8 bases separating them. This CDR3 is CASSVGKNYGYTF. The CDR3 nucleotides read TGCGCCAGCAGTGTTGGAAAAAACTATGGCTACACCTTC.

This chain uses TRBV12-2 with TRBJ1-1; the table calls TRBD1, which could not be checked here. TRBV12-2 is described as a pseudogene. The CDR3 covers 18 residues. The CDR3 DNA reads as TGTGCAAGTCGCTTAGGCCCCCTTGACAGGGGGATGAACACTGAAGCTTTCTTT. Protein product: CASRLGPLDRGMNTEAFF.

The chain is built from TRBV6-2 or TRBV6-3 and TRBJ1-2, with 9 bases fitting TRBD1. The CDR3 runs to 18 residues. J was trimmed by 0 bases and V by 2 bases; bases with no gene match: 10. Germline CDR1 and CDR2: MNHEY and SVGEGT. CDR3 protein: CASSYRVGQGRTNYGYTF. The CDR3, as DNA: TGTGCCAGCAGTTACAGAGTGGGACAGGGACGTACTAACTATGGCTACACCTTC.

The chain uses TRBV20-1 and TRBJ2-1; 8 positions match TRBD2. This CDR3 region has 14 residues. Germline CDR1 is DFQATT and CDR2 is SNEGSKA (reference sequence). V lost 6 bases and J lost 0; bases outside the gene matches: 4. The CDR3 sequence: CSAESGSSYNEQFF. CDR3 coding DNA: TGCAGTGCGGAAAGCGGGAGCTCCTACAATGAGCAGTTCTTC.

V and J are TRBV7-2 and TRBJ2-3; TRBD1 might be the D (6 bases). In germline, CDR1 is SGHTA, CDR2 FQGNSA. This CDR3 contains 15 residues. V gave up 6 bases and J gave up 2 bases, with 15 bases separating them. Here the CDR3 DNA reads TGTGCCAGCAGTTGGCAGGACAGAGTCACAGATACGCAGTATTTT. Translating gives CASSWQDRVTDTQYF.

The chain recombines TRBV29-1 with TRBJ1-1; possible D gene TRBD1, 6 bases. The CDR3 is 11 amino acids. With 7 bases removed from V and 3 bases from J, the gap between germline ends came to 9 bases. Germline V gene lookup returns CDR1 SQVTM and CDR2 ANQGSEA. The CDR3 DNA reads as TGCAGCGCCCACAGGGACACTGAAGCTTTCTTT. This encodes CSAHRDTEAFF.

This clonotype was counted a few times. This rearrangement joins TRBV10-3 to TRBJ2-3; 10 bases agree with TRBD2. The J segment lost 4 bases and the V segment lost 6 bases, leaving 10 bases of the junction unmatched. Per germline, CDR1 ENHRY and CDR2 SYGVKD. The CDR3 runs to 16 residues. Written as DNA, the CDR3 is TGTGCCATCAGCCGAACCGGGACTAGCGTCTCAGATACGCAGTATTTT. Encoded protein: CAISRTGTSVSDTQYF.

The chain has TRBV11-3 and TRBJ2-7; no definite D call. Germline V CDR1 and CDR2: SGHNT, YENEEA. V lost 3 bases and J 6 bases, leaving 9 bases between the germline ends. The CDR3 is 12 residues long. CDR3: CASSLGMGEQYF. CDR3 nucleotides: TGTGCCAGCAGCTTGGGGATGGGCGAGCAGTACTTC.

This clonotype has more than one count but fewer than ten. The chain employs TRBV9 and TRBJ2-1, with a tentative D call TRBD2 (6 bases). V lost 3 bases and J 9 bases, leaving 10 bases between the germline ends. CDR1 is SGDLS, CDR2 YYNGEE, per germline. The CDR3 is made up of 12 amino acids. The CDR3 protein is CASSAVAAEQFF. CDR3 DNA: TGTGCCAGCAGCGCAGTAGCGGCTGAGCAGTTCTTC.

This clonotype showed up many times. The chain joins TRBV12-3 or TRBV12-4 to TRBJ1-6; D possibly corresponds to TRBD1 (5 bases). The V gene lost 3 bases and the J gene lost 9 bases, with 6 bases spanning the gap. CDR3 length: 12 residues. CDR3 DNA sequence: TGTGCCAGCAGTTTTGGGGGTTCACCCCTCCACTTT. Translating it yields CASSFGGSPLHF.

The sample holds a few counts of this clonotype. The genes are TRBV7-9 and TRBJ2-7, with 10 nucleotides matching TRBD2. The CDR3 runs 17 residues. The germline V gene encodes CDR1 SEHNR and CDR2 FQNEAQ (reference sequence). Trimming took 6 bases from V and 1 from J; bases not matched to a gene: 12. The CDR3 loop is CASSNNIGLAVSYEQYF. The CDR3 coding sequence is TGTGCCAGCAGTAATAACATTGGACTAGCGGTATCCTACGAGCAGTACTTC.

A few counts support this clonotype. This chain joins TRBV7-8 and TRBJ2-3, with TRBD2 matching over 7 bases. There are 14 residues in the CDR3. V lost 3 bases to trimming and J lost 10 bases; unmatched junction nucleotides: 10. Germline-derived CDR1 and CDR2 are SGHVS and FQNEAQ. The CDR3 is CASSFGSPRGAQYF. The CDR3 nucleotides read TGTGCCAGCAGCTTCGGATCCCCCCGGGGGGCGCAGTATTTT.

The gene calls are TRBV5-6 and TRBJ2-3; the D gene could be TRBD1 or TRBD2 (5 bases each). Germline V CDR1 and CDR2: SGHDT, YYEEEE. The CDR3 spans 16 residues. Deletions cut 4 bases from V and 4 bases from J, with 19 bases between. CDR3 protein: CASSEKWDGMSDTQYF. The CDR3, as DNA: TGTGCCAGCAGCGAAAAGTGGGACGGCATGTCAGATACGCAGTATTTT.

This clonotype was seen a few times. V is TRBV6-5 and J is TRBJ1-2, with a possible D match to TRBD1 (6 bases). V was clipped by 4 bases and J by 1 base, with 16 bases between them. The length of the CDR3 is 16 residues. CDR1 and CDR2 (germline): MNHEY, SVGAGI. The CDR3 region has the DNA TGTGCCAGCAGTTCCTCCGGGACAAAGTTTAACTATGGCTACACCTTC. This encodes CASSSSGTKFNYGYTF.

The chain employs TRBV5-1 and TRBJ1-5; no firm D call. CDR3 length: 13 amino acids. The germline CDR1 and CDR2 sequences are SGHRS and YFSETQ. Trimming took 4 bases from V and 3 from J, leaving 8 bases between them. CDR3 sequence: CASSRDPNQPQHF. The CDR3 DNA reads TGCGCCAGCAGCAGGGATCCCAATCAGCCCCAGCATTTT.

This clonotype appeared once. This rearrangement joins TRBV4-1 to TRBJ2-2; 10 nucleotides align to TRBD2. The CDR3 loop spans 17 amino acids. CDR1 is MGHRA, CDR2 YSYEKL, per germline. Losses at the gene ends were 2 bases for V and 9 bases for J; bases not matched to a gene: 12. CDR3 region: CASSQPLAGALRRELFF. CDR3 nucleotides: TGCGCCAGCAGCCAACCCCTAGCGGGGGCCCTCCGCCGGGAGCTGTTTTTT.

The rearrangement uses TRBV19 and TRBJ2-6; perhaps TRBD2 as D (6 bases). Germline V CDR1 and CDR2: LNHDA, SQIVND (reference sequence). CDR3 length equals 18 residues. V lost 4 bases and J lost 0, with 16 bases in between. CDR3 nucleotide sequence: TGTGCCAGTAGTACCCGACTAGTTGGTCTCTCTGGGGCCAACGTCCTGACTTTC. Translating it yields CASSTRLVGLSGANVLTF.